The entry that follows covers one TCR beta chain sequence. This entry is derived from a study of blood T cell repertoires in COVID-19. CDR1 SGHKS and CDR2 YYEKEE come from the germline V gene (reference sequence). V shed 1 base and J 8 bases; nucleotides not matched to a gene: 9. This CDR3 is built from 15 residues. In assigning cohorts, the study relied on participant-reported clinical history. In the authors' methods: Amplification of reference gene primers provided the estimated nucleated cell counts. Data came from immunoSEQ multiplex PCR; TCRdb stores just in-frame clones and leaves some out. That table furnishes V, J and clone size, whereas the DNA furnished D and trimming. Of some 190,000 clones listed, roughly 80% are singletons.

The TCR comes from a man between 60 and 75 years old who had been exposed to COVID-19. Material for sequencing was PBMCs or T cells enriched from blood (not recorded which). This chain connects TRBV5-5 to TRBJ1-2; 9 bases match TRBD1. CDR3 protein: CASSLSAGTGSGYTF. The CDR3 DNA reads TGTGCCAGCAGCTTGTCGGCAGGGACAGGGTCAGGCTACACCTTC.